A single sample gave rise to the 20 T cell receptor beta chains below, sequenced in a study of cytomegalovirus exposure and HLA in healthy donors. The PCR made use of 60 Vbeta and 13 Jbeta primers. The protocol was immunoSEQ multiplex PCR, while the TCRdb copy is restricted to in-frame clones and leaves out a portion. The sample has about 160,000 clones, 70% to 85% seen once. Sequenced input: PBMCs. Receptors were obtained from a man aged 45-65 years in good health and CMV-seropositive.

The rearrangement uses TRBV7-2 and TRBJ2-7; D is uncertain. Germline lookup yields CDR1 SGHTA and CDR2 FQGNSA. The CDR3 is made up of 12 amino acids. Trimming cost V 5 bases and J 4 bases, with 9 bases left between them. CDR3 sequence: CASSLKTYEQYF. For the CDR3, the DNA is TGTGCCAGCAGCCTAAAGACTTACGAGCAGTACTTC.

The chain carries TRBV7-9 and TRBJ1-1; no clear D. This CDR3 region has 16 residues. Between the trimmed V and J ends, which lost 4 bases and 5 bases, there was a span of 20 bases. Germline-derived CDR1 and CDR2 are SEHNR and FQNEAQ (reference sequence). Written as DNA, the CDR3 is TGTGCCAGCAGCTCCCCAACCATATCACTGAGGACTGAAGCTTTCTTT. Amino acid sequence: CASSSPTISLRTEAFF.

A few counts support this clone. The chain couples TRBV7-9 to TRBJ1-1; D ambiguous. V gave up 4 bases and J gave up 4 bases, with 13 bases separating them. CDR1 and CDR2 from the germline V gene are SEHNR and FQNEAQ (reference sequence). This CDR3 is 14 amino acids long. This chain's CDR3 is CASSSRDGVTEAFF. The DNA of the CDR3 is TGTGCCAGCAGCTCCCGGGATGGGGTCACTGAAGCTTTCTTT.

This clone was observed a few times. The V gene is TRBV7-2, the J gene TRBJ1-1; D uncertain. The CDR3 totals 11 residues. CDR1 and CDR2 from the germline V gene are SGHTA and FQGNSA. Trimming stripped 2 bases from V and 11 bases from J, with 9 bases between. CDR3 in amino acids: CASSLSVEAFF. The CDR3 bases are TGTGCCAGCAGCTTAAGCGTGGAGGCTTTCTTT.

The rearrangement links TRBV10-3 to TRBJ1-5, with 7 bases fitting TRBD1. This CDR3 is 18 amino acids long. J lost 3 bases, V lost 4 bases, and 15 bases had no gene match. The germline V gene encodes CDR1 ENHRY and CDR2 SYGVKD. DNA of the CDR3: TGTGCCATCAGTGCCACTAATTTGACAGGGCGAATCAATCAGCCCCAGCATTTT. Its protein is CAISATNLTGRINQPQHF.

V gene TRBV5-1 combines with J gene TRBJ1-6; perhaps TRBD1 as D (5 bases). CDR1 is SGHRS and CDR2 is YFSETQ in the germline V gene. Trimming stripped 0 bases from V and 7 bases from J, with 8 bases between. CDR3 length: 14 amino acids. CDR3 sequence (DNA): TGCGCCAGCAGCTTGGGACAGCTAAATTCACCCCTCCACTTT. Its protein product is CASSLGQLNSPLHF.

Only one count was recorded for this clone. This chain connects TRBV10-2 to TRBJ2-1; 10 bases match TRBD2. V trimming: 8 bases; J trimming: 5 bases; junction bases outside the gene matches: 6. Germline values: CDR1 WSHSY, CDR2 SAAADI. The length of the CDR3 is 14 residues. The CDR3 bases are TGCGCCAGCTGGTCAAGCGGGGGGGACAATGAGCAGTTCTTC. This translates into CASWSSGGDNEQFF.

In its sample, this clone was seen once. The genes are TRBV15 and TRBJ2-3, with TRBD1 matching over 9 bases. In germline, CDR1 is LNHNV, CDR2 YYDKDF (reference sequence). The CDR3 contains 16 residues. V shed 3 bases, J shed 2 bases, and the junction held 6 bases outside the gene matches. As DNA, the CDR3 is TGTGCCACCAGCAGGCTCACAGGGGGCCTCACAGATACGCAGTATTTT. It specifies CATSRLTGGLTDTQYF.

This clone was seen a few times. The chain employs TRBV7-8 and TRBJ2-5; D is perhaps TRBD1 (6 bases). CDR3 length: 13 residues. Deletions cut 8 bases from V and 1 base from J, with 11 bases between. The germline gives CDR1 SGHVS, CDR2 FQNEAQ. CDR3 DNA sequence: TGTGCCAGCGGTCTGGACAGCCAAGAGACCCAGTACTTC. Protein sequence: CASGLDSQETQYF.

The CDR3 nucleotides are TGTGCCAGCAGTGAGTCTGAAATACGGGTGTTGGGTCAGCCCCAGCATTTT. Protein sequence: CASSESEIRVLGQPQHF. The chain is built from TRBV2 and TRBJ1-5; D not resolved. The CDR3 is 17 residues long. Trimming stripped 3 bases from V and 6 bases from J, with 21 bases between. Germline V CDR1 and CDR2: SNHLY, FYNNEI.

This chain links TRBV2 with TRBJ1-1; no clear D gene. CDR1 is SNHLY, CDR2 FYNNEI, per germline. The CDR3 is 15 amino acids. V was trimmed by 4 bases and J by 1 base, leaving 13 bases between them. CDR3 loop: CASSAESVGNTEAFF. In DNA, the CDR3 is TGTGCCAGCAGTGCGGAAAGCGTGGGGAACACTGAAGCTTTCTTT. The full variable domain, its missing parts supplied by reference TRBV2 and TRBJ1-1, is EPEVTQTPSHQVTQMGQEVILRCVPISNHLYFYWYRQILGQKVEFLVSFYNNEISEKSEIFDDQFSVERPDGSNFTLKIRSTKLEDSAMYFCASSAESVGNTEAFFGQGTRLTVV.

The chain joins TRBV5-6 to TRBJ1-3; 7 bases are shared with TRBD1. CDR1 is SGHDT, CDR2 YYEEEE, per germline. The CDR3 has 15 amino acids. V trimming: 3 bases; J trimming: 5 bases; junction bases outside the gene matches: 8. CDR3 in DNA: TGTGCCAGCAGCTCCTTAATACAGGGGCGAAACACCATATATTTT. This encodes CASSSLIQGRNTIYF. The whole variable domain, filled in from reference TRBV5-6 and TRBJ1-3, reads DAGVTQSPTHLIKTRGQQVTLRCSPKSGHDTVSWYQQALGQGPQFIFQYYEEEERQRGNFPDRFSGHQFPNYSSELNVNALLLGDSALYLCASSSLIQGRNTIYFGEGSWLTVV.

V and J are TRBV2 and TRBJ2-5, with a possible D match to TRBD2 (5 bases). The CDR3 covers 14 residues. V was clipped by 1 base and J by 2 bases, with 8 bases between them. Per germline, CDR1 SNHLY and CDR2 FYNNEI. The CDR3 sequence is CASSEGGGQETQYF. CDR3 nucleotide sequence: TGTGCCAGCAGTGAAGGCGGCGGGCAAGAGACCCAGTACTTC.

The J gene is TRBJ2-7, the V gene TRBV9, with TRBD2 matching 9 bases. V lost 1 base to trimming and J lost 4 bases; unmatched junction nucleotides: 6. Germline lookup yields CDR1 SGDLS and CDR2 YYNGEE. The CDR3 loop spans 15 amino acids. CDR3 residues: CASSVRATSGYEQYF. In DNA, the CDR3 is TGTGCCAGCAGCGTAAGGGCGACTAGCGGATACGAGCAGTACTTC.

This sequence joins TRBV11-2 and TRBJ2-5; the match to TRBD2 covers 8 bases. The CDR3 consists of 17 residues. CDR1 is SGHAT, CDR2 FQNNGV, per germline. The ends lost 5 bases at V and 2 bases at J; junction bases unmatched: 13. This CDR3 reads CASSLRRLAGSQETQYF. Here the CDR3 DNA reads TGTGCCAGCAGCCTACGTAGGTTAGCGGGGAGTCAAGAGACCCAGTACTTC.

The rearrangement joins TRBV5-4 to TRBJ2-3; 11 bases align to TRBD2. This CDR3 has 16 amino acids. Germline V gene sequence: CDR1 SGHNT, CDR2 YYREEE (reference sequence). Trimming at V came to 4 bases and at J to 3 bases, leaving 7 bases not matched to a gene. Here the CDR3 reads CASSIYSGGVTDTQYF. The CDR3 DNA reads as TGTGCCAGCAGCATATATAGCGGGGGGGTAACAGATACGCAGTATTTT.

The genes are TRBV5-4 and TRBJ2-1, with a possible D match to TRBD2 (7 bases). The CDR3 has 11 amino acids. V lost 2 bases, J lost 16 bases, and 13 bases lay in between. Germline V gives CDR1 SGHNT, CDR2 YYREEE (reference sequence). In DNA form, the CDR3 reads TGTGCCAGCAGCTTTGGGGGGGCCCCATTCTTC. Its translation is CASSFGGAPFF.

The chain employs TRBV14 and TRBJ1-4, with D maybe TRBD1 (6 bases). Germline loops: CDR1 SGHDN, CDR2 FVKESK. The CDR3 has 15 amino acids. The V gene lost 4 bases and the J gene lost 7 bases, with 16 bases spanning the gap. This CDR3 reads CASSRNRDGGEKLFF. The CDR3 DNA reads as TGTGCCAGCAGCCGTAACAGGGACGGTGGTGAAAAACTGTTTTTT. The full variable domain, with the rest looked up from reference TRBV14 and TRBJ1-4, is EAGVTQFPSHSVIEKGQTVTLRCDPISGHDNLYWYRRVMGKEIKFLLHFVKESKQDESGMPNNRFLAERTGGTYSTLKVQPAELEDSGVYFCASSRNRDGGEKLFFGSGTQLSVL.

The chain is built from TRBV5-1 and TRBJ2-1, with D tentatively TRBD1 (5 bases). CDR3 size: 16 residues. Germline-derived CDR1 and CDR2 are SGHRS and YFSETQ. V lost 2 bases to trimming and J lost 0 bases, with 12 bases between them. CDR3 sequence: CASSLDSQSSYNEQFF. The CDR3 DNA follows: TGCGCCAGCAGCTTAGACAGCCAGAGCTCCTACAATGAGCAGTTCTTC. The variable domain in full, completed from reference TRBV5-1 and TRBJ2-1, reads KAGVTQTPRYLIKTRGQQVTLSCSPISGHRSVSWYQQTPGQGLQFLFEYFSETQRNKGNFPGRFSGRQFSNSRSEMNVSTLELGDSALYLCASSLDSQSSYNEQFFGPGTRLTVL.

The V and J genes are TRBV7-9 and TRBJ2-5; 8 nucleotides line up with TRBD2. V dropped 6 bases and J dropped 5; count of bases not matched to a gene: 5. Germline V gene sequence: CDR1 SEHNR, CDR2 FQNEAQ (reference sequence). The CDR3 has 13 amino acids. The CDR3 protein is CASSQLAVETQYF. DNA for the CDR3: TGTGCCAGCAGTCAACTAGCGGTGGAGACCCAGTACTTC.